The present T cell receptor (beta chain) was sequenced within a study of immune reconstitution after stem cell transplant in scleroderma. TCRdb redid the calling of the RT-PCR reads with MiXCR, one entry per CDR3 protein. Of roughly 4,800 distinct CDR3 sequences in the sample, approximately 8.5% were seen once. This clonotype is medium-sized (0.01 to 0.1%) by share. Trimming cost V 10 bases and J 0 bases, with 12 bases left between them. The CDR3 length is 14 residues. This clonotype was obtained from a male donor with systemic sclerosis. This material was acquired before or after autologous hematopoietic stem cell transplantation (not recorded which). This chain connects TRBV12-3 or TRBV12-4 to TRBJ2-2, with TRBD1 as a possible D gene (6 bases). CDR3 nucleotides: TGTGCCACCCACAGGGCCCCGAACACCGGGGAGCTGTTTTTT. As protein: CATHRAPNTGELFF.